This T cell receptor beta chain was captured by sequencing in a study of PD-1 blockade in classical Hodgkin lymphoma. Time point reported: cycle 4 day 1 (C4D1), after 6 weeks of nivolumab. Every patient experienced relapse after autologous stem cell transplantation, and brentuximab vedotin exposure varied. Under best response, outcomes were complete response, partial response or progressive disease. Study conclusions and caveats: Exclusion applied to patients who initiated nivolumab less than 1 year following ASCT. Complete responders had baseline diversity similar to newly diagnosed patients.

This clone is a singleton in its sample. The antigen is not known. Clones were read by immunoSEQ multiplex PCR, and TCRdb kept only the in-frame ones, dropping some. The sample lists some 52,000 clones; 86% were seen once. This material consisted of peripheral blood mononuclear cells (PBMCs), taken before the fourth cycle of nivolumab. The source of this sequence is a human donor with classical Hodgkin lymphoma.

The CDR3 DNA reads as TGTGCCAGCAGTTCCGGAGGTTACGAGCAGTACTTC. It yields the protein CASSSGGYEQYF. The chain is built from TRBV5-4 and TRBJ2-7; possibly TRBD2 for D (5 bases). V was cut by 5 bases and J by 4 bases, with 10 bases left in between. Germline V gives CDR1 SGHNT, CDR2 YYREEE (reference sequence). The CDR3 extends over 12 amino acids.